A single sample gave rise to the 26 T cell receptor beta chains below, sequenced in a study of chemoradiotherapy in HPV16-positive cancers. Assay used: immunoSEQ multiplex PCR; TCRdb lists only in-frame clones, some missing. This table has around 30,000 clones, 70% to 90% appearing once. Sequenced material: blood, taken from a patient who underwent chemoradiotherapy. These TCRs come from a human donor with HPV-associated anogenital cancer.

This rearrangement joins TRBV20-1 to TRBJ2-3; D assignment may be TRBD1 or TRBD2 (6 bases each). Germline loops: CDR1 DFQATT, CDR2 SNEGSKA (reference sequence). The CDR3 contains 11 residues. Trimming removed 1 base from V and 14 bases from J, with 13 bases in between. The CDR3 coding sequence is TGCAGTGCTAGAGTCGGCCGGGGGCGGTATTTT. Translation gives CSARVGRGRYF.

The chain couples TRBV19 to TRBJ2-7; 10 bases match TRBD2. Trimming cost V 5 bases and J 1 base; bases outside gene matches: 2. This CDR3 comprises 14 residues. Germline assignment: CDR1 LNHDA and CDR2 SQIVND (reference sequence). CDR3 nucleotides: TGTGCCAGTAGTCGGACTAGCGGTTCCTACGAGCAGTACTTC. This translates into CASSRTSGSYEQYF.

This sequence joins TRBV6-1 and TRBJ2-3; 7 bases map to TRBD2. Germline lookup yields CDR1 MNHNS and CDR2 SASEGT. The CDR3 is 15 residues long. Trimming at V came to 6 bases and at J to 0 bases, leaving 6 bases not matched to a gene. CDR3 coding DNA: TGTGCCAGCAGCGGGGAGGGAGGGAGCACAGATACGCAGTATTTT. Protein product: CASSGEGGSTDTQYF.

The V gene is TRBV7-9, the J gene TRBJ1-1; D gene unclear. With 0 bases removed from V and 4 bases from J, the gap between germline ends came to 6 bases. The CDR3 has 13 residues. Germline CDR1 and CDR2: SEHNR and FQNEAQ (reference sequence). The CDR3 DNA reads as TGTGCCAGCAGCTTAGCCGAGGGCACTGAAGCTTTCTTT. Its translation: CASSLAEGTEAFF.

This clone was detected once. V and J are TRBV14 and TRBJ2-1; 7 bases are a match to TRBD2. J lost 9 bases, V lost 0 bases, and 14 bases had no gene match. Germline V gene lookup returns CDR1 SGHDN and CDR2 FVKESK. This CDR3 has 17 residues. The CDR3 DNA follows: TGTGCCAGCAGCCAAGACCTCTGGGGCGGGAGCAGTAGTGAGCAGTTCTTC. Protein: CASSQDLWGGSSSEQFF.

The rearrangement links TRBV6-6 to TRBJ1-1; D is undetermined. The germline V gene encodes CDR1 MNHNY and CDR2 SVGAGI (reference sequence). This CDR3 has 13 residues. V shed 4 bases and J shed 1 base, with 7 bases lying between them. As DNA, the CDR3 is TGTGCCAGCAGTTTTCGGGAGAACACTGAAGCTTTCTTT. Translation: CASSFRENTEAFF.

For the CDR3, the DNA is TGTGCCAGCAGCCCTGTCGGACAGGGGGGGACCTACGAGCAGTACTTC. Translated, it gives CASSPVGQGGTYEQYF. V gene TRBV5-6 combines with J gene TRBJ2-7; 10 bases are shared with TRBD1. From germline, CDR1 is SGHDT and CDR2 YYEEEE. V lost 4 bases to trimming and J lost 2 bases; unmatched junction nucleotides: 9. The CDR3 spans 16 residues.

The chain couples TRBV5-5 to TRBJ2-1, with 12 positions matching TRBD2. CDR1 is SGHKS, CDR2 YYEKEE, per germline (reference sequence). The junction had 8 bases not matched to a gene; V was cut back by 0 bases and J by 4 bases. This CDR3 has 18 residues. CDR3 in amino acids: CASSLETSGGLRYNEQFF. CDR3 bases: TGTGCCAGCAGCTTGGAGACTAGCGGGGGCCTAAGGTACAATGAGCAGTTCTTC.

The rearrangement links TRBV30 to TRBJ2-7, with D perhaps TRBD1 (6 bases). This CDR3 has 18 residues. Germline CDR1 GTSNPN, CDR2 SVGIG (reference sequence). V shed 0 bases and J shed 4 bases, with 25 bases lying between them. The CDR3 nucleotides read TGTGCCTGGAGTGTACCACGGCAGGTTGTCACACAGGGTTACGAGCAGTACTTC. Residues: CAWSVPRQVVTQGYEQYF. The full variable domain, its missing parts supplied by reference TRBV30 and TRBJ2-7, is SQTIHQWPATLVQPVGSPLSLECTVEGTSNPNLYWYRQAAGRGLQLLFYSVGIGQISSEVPQNLSASRPQDRQFILSSKKLLLSDSGFYLCAWSVPRQVVTQGYEQYFGPGTRLTVT.

As DNA, the CDR3 is TGTGCCACCAGCAGAGATACAAGCTCCTACGAGCAGTACTTC. Translated: CATSRDTSSYEQYF. This chain connects TRBV15 to TRBJ2-7; D is uncertain. The CDR3 covers 14 residues. V was clipped by 0 bases and J by 0 bases, with 6 bases between them. Germline V CDR1 and CDR2: LNHNV, YYDKDF (reference sequence).

In its sample, this clone was seen once. This chain uses TRBV6-6 with TRBJ2-1, with 8 nucleotides matching TRBD1. Germline trimming cut 2 bases from V and 3 bases from J; bases unmatched to any gene: 6. The CDR3 sequence is 16 residues long. Germline V gene lookup returns CDR1 MNHNY and CDR2 SVGAGI (reference sequence). CDR3 bases: TGTGCCAGCAGTTACACACAGGGGGTCTACTACAATGAGCAGTTCTTC. Translation: CASSYTQGVYYNEQFF.

The gene calls are TRBV5-6 and TRBJ2-1; 8 bases are shared with TRBD1. The CDR3 is 15 residues long. The germline gives CDR1 SGHDT, CDR2 YYEEEE. V was pared by 4 bases and J by 6 bases, with 9 bases of the junction left unmatched. Here the CDR3 reads CASSRQDREVNEQFF. CDR3 nucleotide sequence: TGTGCCAGCAGCCGTCAGGACAGGGAGGTCAATGAGCAGTTCTTC. The variable domain in full, completed from reference TRBV5-6 and TRBJ2-1, reads DAGVTQSPTHLIKTRGQQVTLRCSPKSGHDTVSWYQQALGQGPQFIFQYYEEEERQRGNFPDRFSGHQFPNYSSELNVNALLLGDSALYLCASSRQDREVNEQFFGPGTRLTVL.

The V call is TRBV5-6, the J call TRBJ2-2; 11 bases are a match to TRBD1. This CDR3 is 16 amino acids long. Losses at the gene ends were 7 bases for V and 5 bases for J; bases not matched to a gene: 10. Germline V CDR1 and CDR2: SGHDT, YYEEEE. The CDR3 DNA is TGTGCCAGCTTCTTACGGGACAGGGGGAGGACCGGGGAGCTGTTTTTT. Its translation: CASFLRDRGRTGELFF.

V and J are TRBV10-1 and TRBJ2-7, with D uncertain. The CDR3 covers 11 residues. Between the trimmed V and J ends, which lost 9 bases and 2 bases, there was a span of 8 bases. The V gene's germline CDR1 is WNHNN and CDR2 SYGVQD (reference sequence). The DNA of the CDR3 is TGCGCCAGTCCAAGGGCCTACGAGCAGTACTTC. Translation: CASPRAYEQYF.

The CDR3 bases are TGTGCCTGGAGTCGGGTGAACACTGAAGCTTTCTTT. As protein: CAWSRVNTEAFF. This chain connects TRBV30 to TRBJ1-1; D is unclear. V lost 2 bases and J lost 0, with 4 bases in between. CDR3 length: 12 residues. Germline V CDR1 and CDR2: GTSNPN, SVGIG (reference sequence).

This chain joins TRBV7-9 and TRBJ2-5; D is tentatively TRBD1 or TRBD2 (5 bases each). The CDR3 consists of 12 residues. The V end was cut by 8 bases, the J end by 5 bases, with 12 bases between. Germline CDR1 SEHNR, CDR2 FQNEAQ (reference sequence). DNA of the CDR3: TGTGCCAGCGAGGGCAGGGAGGAGACCCAGTACTTC. This codes for CASEGREETQYF.

This chain connects TRBV21-1 to TRBJ2-4. TRBV21-1 constitutes a pseudogene. The length of the CDR3 is 21 residues. CDR3 region: CASSKNGRGRAGAEAKNIQYF. CDR3 bases: TGTGCCAGCAGCAAAAACGGAAGGGGGCGGGCGGGAGCCGAAGCCAAAAACATTCAGTACTTC.

This rearrangement joins TRBV18 to TRBJ1-3; no clear D gene. Per the germline V gene, CDR1 is KGHSH and CDR2 is LQKENI. The CDR3 covers 15 residues. The V and J ends lost 6 bases and 1 base respectively, with 13 bases between them. The CDR3 DNA reads as TGTGCCAGCTCCCACCGCCCTCGATCTGGAAACACCATATATTTT. Its translation is CASSHRPRSGNTIYF.

This clone was found once. The rearrangement links TRBV9 to TRBJ2-1, with D uncertain. V was cut by 3 bases and J by 1 base, with 8 bases left in between. The CDR3 length is 14 residues. Germline loops: CDR1 SGDLS, CDR2 YYNGEE. In nucleotides, the CDR3 is TGTGCCAGCAGCGACGGTAGGTCCTACAATGAGCAGTTCTTC. Encoded protein: CASSDGRSYNEQFF.

The chain is built from TRBV5-4 and TRBJ1-3, with a possible D match to TRBD1 (5 bases). CDR1 is SGHNT and CDR2 is YYREEE in the germline V gene (reference sequence). Deletions cut 1 base from V and 6 bases from J, with 8 bases between. The CDR3 contains 13 residues. The CDR3 sequence: CASSLWGENTIYF. The CDR3 DNA sequence: TGTGCCAGCAGCTTGTGGGGGGAAAACACCATATATTTT. The variable domain in full, completed from reference TRBV5-4 and TRBJ1-3, reads ETGVTQSPTHLIKTRGQQVTLRCSSQSGHNTVSWYQQALGQGPQFIFQYYREEENGRGNFPPRFSGLQFPNYSSELNVNALELDDSALYLCASSLWGENTIYFGEGSWLTVV.

Regarding this clone: Other DNA sequences of this sample code for an identical CDR3. The chain couples TRBV5-4 to TRBJ2-5, with D perhaps matching TRBD1 (5 bases). Per the germline V gene, CDR1 is SGHNT and CDR2 is YYREEE (reference sequence). The V end was cut by 1 base, the J end by 1 base, with 5 bases between. The CDR3 has 13 amino acids. The CDR3 loop reads CASSLQGQETQYF. The CDR3 DNA reads as TGTGCCAGCAGCTTGCAGGGCCAAGAGACCCAGTACTTC.

V gene TRBV29-1 combines with J gene TRBJ1-2; 10 bases agree with TRBD1. The germline gives CDR1 SQVTM, CDR2 ANQGSEA. V was pared by 6 bases and J by 4 bases, with 5 bases of the junction left unmatched. CDR3 length: 13 residues. CDR3 DNA: TGCAGCGTCGCCCGGGACAGGGGCTATGGCTACACCTTC. It codes for CSVARDRGYGYTF.

This clone was seen only a few times. The chain joins TRBV4-3 to TRBJ1-1; possibly TRBD1 for D (5 bases). CDR3 length: 17 residues. With 1 base removed from V and 1 base from J, the gap between germline ends came to 16 bases. Germline CDR1 is LGHNA and CDR2 is YSLEER. The CDR3 region is CASSQGPPRDANTEAFF. As DNA, the CDR3 is TGCGCCAGCAGCCAAGGCCCCCCCCGGGACGCGAACACTGAAGCTTTCTTT.

The chain joins TRBV5-1 to TRBJ2-7; no reliable D call. Trimming shortened V by 7 bases and J by 1 base, and 15 bases separated the two germline ends. The CDR3 sequence is 14 residues long. Germline V gene lookup returns CDR1 SGHRS and CDR2 YFSETQ. DNA of the CDR3: TGCGCCAGCCGTAAGTCCGGTGATTCCTACGAGCAGTACTTC. Translation: CASRKSGDSYEQYF.

The V call is TRBV7-9, the J call TRBJ2-5; weak D call: TRBD1 (6 bases). V was pared by 5 bases and J by 1 base, with 8 bases between. Looked up from germline, CDR1 is SEHNR and CDR2 is FQNEAQ (reference sequence). This CDR3 region has 13 residues. This CDR3 is CASSRTAQETQYF. The CDR3 nucleotides read TGTGCCAGCAGCCGGACAGCCCAAGAGACCCAGTACTTC.

This rearrangement joins TRBV6-5 to TRBJ1-1; unclear D gene. The CDR3 totals 15 residues. Germline CDR1 reads MNHEY; CDR2 reads SVGAGI. The ends were cut back, 7 bases at V and 4 bases at J, with 19 bases in the middle. CDR3 in DNA: TGTGCCAGCACCCCCTTTGGGGTTAAGTCCACTGAAGCTTTCTTT. Its protein is CASTPFGVKSTEAFF.